The clone carrying this T cell receptor beta chain was found once. Antigen: not known. Extraction and reverse transcription of RNA yielded cDNA as the sequencing template. Profiling relied on immunoSEQ multiplex PCR, and the TCRdb table lists in-frame clones only, not all of them. Seen here are more than 200,000 clones, less than 65% observed once, and the top ten hold roughly 4.2%. The treatment is: oral pan-JAK inhibitor, 5-10 mg twice daily. This entry is derived from a study of CD8+ T cells in alopecia areata. For the study at large: Treated patients were given 5 to 10 mg oral tofacitinib twice daily. Treatment ran 6 to 18 months, with 6 months of follow-up afterward.

Study-wide points: With one nonresponder, baseline CD8+ expansion's link to response remains uncertain. Shared TCR sequences were less clear between patients than in mice, possibly partly from HLA diversity.

The starting material was CD4+ T cells sorted from blood, obtained at week 4, from a patient treated with tofacitinib. This TCR was sampled from a human donor with alopecia areata.

The chain's CDR3 is CAWSPGTTRDTQYF. The CDR3 bases are TGTGCCTGGAGCCCCGGGACTACCCGAGATACGCAGTATTTT. This chain joins TRBV30 and TRBJ2-3, with 7 bases fitting TRBD2. The CDR3 length is 14 residues. V lost 3 bases and J lost 5; bases outside the gene matches: 8. Germline CDR1 is GTSNPN and CDR2 is SVGIG (reference sequence).